This TCR beta chain came from a study of blood T cell repertoires in COVID-19. Study context: Sites across the United States, Italy and Spain contributed samples from acute and convalescent COVID-19. The cDNA or gDNA used as material had been derived from T cells, B-cell-depleted T cells, or PBMCs.

In the authors' workflow: For nucleated cells, counts were estimated from reference gene primer amplification. The assay was immunoSEQ multiplex PCR, and TCRdb's table has in-frame clones only and misses some. That table furnishes V, J and clone size, whereas the DNA furnished D and trimming. This table holds about 380,000 clones, 88% found once. Cohort 3 donors were reported recovered after two negative PCRs, clearance, or symptom resolution. The CDR3 length is 15 residues. Germline values: CDR1 KGHDR, CDR2 SFDVKD. Trimming left V 3 bases short and J 6 bases short, with 13 bases between. The specimen sequenced was PBMCs or T cells enriched from blood (not recorded which). The chain links TRBV24-1 to TRBJ1-4; no reliable D call. This receptor was taken from a woman younger than 30 who had recovered from COVID-19. The CDR3 spells CATSDIWVGDEKLFF. The CDR3, as DNA: TGTGCCACCAGTGATATCTGGGTGGGCGATGAAAAACTGTTTTTT.